This T cell receptor (beta chain) derives from a study of Graves' ophthalmopathy and Graves' hyperthyroidism (dated by TCRdb to 2017 to 2018). About the investigation overall: Peripheral blood samples were taken at the time of initial diagnosis, before any treatment was given. To explore V-J signatures that distinguish ophthalmopathy from hyperthyroidism, a discovery set of about a hundred patients was enrolled, made up of over 40 with ophthalmopathy and fewer than 60 with stable hyperthyroidism. Following sample collection, hyperthyroidism patients were given methimazole at a starting dose of 30 mg daily, and ophthalmopathy patients were given high-dose intravenous methylprednisolone. In total, 120 to 150 blood samples were TCR-sequenced: around 42 ophthalmopathy, roughly 80 hyperthyroidism and about 17 hyperthyroidism-to-ophthalmopathy patients. The independent validation cohort included approximately 19 hyperthyroidism patients plus 17 patients who later progressed from hyperthyroidism to ophthalmopathy. The study used TCR beta repertoire signatures to distinguish Graves' ophthalmopathy from Graves' hyperthyroidism and to predict progression to ophthalmopathy. T-cell repertoires of thyroid tissue and blood were compared in 5 or 6 hyperthyroidism patients.

For repertoire sequencing, the TCR beta CDR3 regions were amplified from RNA transcripts. The first round of RT-PCR was done with HTBI primers and the Qiagen OneStep RT-PCR kit, and was followed by a second round of multiplex PCR, then size selection and purification. Sequencing of the libraries was carried out on an Illumina HiSeq2000 in paired-end mode with 100 bp reads. As for the original processing: SOAPnuke was used for read processing, and reads with adapters, uncalled bases, a mean Phred below 15, or no exact constant-primer or identifier match were discarded. COPE v1.2.5 was used to merge high-quality paired reads. Each unique nucleotide sequence was treated as a clonotype, and MiTCR v1.1 was used to align the clonotypes to the IMGT TRB V, D and J references. Analysis was restricted to V-J combinations with a frequency above 0.0001, which covered about 99% of repertoires. For each V-J combination, a TCR clonal expansion and chaos score was defined as the ratio of F50 clonal expansion to chaos observed in the TCRdist matrix. Welch's t-statistics and random forest were used to reduce the features to about 14 V-J combinations, which were then used as input to a naive Bayes classifier. The Morisita-Horn index was used to measure how similar the thyroid and blood repertoires were. Using fastp at Q25 and MiXCR, TCRdb reprocessed the public reads and kept productive beta chains. Entries are consolidated by CDR3 protein sequence, retaining the most common genes and DNA. The V and J calls shown here were made by TCRdb, not taken from the authors' results. The sample table holds 400,000 or so distinct CDR3 sequences, of which approximately 18% were seen once. Together, the top ten hold about 2.4% of the sample.

A note on this clonotype: The target of this receptor is not known. No base-level quality is on record; no much larger clone is a single base apart.

Hyperthyroidism was defined as stable when no progression to ophthalmopathy occurred within 18 months of follow-up. Patients with hyperthyroidism were aged 18 to 65 years, had been newly diagnosed, and had a disease duration of less than 2 months. Patients with other autoimmune diseases, uncontrolled infections, pregnancy or lactation were excluded. Diagnosis relied on clinical symptoms, serum thyroxine, TRAb, thyroid ultrasound and orbital computed tomography. PBMCs were isolated from about 10 ml of fresh peripheral blood by Ficoll-Paque density gradient centrifugation. Total RNA was extracted using Trizol reagent, and RNA quality was checked on an Agilent 2100 Bioanalyzer. Paper-wide results and their limitations: In validation, the model predicted ophthalmopathy progression with about 70% sensitivity and 72.22% specificity; 12 predicted patients were CT-confirmed with GO in a median of around 6 months. In cross-validation, the 13-signature model distinguished ophthalmopathy from stable hyperthyroidism with about 90% sensitivity and around 84% specificity, while in the test set the corresponding values were 80% and 75%. Most expanded thyroid clonotypes with frequency above 0.001 were also detected in blood, suggesting blood repertoires may reflect the thyroid immune response. No statistical method was used to predetermine the sample size, and group allocation was not hidden from the investigators.

The CDR3, cysteine through phenylalanine, is 15 amino acids long. This entry keeps only the CDR3 DNA: 45 bases, framed from base 1. V trim: 6 bases; J trim: 4 bases; unmatched bases: 5. CDR1 and CDR2 are read off the germline V gene as MDHEN and SYDVKM. This TCR was recovered from an adult woman with stable Graves' hyperthyroidism. Sequencing was performed on peripheral blood. This chain is built from TRBV28 and TRBJ2-2; a stretch of 10 junction bases matches TRBD1. The CDR3 region: CASRTGQGTTGELFF. The nucleotides read TGTGCCAGCAGAACGGGACAGGGGACCACCGGGGAGCTGTTTTTT.